This passage covers 29 T cell receptor beta chains from one sample sequenced in a study of Ad26.COV2.S vaccination and SARS-CoV-2 variants. Noted treatment: some 19 received Ad26.COV2.S at low or high dose, single or two shots; roughly five received placebo; per-sample allocation not given. Day 63 after the first vaccine or placebo injection was the time point for sampling. This table comes from immunoSEQ multiplex PCR, and its TCRdb copy is limited to in-frame clones, with some not included. Among more than 400,000 clones listed, about nine tenths were seen once. The sample in question was peripheral blood, obtained in a trial of Ad26.COV2.S vaccine versus placebo. These receptors were obtained from a person between 18 and 65 years old who received the Ad26.COV2.S COVID-19 vaccine or a placebo.

J is TRBJ2-5 and V is TRBV7-6; 8 bases line up with TRBD2. Germline V gives CDR1 SGHVS, CDR2 FNYEAQ. This CDR3 is 12 amino acids long. V lost 8 bases and J lost 3; bases outside the gene matches: 2. This chain's CDR3 is CASRGGEETQYF. DNA for the CDR3: TGTGCCAGCCGGGGGGGCGAAGAGACCCAGTACTTC. The whole variable domain, remainder taken from reference TRBV7-6 and TRBJ2-5, is GAGVSQSPRYKVTKRGQDVALRCDPISGHVSLYWYRQALGQGPEFLTYFNYEAQQDKSGLPNDRFSAERPEGSISTLTIQRTEQRDSAMYRCASRGGEETQYFGPGTRLLVL.

This rearrangement joins TRBV10-1 to TRBJ1-5; 10 bases match TRBD1. The germline gives CDR1 WNHNN, CDR2 SYGVQD (reference sequence). CDR3 length: 14 amino acids. The V gene end was trimmed by 7 bases and the J gene end by 5 bases; junction bases not matched to a gene: 5. CDR3 in amino acids: CASKGQGYHQPQHF. DNA of the CDR3: TGCGCCAGCAAGGGACAGGGGTATCATCAGCCCCAGCATTTT.

This clone showed up just once. This chain uses TRBV7-6 with TRBJ2-1; possibly TRBD1 or TRBD2 for D (5 bases each). CDR1 and CDR2 (germline): SGHVS, FNYEAQ. V shed 5 bases and J shed 4 bases, with 15 bases lying between them. CDR3 size: 15 residues. CDR3 DNA: TGTGCCAGCAGCAAGACCGGGACCCAATACAATGAGCAGTTCTTC. Protein: CASSKTGTQYNEQFF.

This sequence joins TRBV6-6 and TRBJ2-7; D might be TRBD1 (6 bases). CDR3 length: 14 amino acids. Trimming shortened V by 4 bases and J by 5 bases, and 15 bases separated the two germline ends. Germline V gives CDR1 MNHNY, CDR2 SVGAGI (reference sequence). The CDR3 DNA follows: TGTGCCAGCAGTTTATACAGGGCGGTGGACGAGCAGTACTTC. This gives the protein CASSLYRAVDEQYF.

The chain couples TRBV15 to TRBJ1-4; weak D call: TRBD1 (5 bases). Germline-derived CDR1 and CDR2 are LNHNV and YYDKDF (reference sequence). Trimming stripped 1 base from V and 8 bases from J, with 17 bases between. The CDR3 has 16 amino acids. CDR3 coding DNA: TGTGCCACCAGCAGAGCCCGGGGCCTGAACGGAGAAAAACTGTTTTTT. Translated, it gives CATSRARGLNGEKLFF.

This clone has only one observation. The rearrangement uses TRBV24-1 and TRBJ1-2, with 7 bases fitting TRBD1. Per the germline V gene, CDR1 is KGHDR and CDR2 is SFDVKD. V lost 4 bases and J lost 7; bases outside the gene matches: 2. The CDR3 extends over 12 amino acids. The CDR3 loop is CATSDRGSGYTF. The CDR3 DNA follows: TGTGCCACCAGTGACAGGGGGTCTGGCTACACCTTC.

This chain links TRBV29-1 with TRBJ2-7, with D maybe TRBD2 (5 bases). The length of the CDR3 is 18 residues. Germline V gene sequence: CDR1 SQVTM, CDR2 ANQGSEA. V was trimmed by 5 bases and J by 2 bases, leaving 28 bases between them. The CDR3: CSVPAQVGKLGNAYEQYF. In DNA, the CDR3 is TGCAGCGTTCCCGCGCAGGTGGGCAAGCTCGGGAACGCCTACGAGCAGTACTTC.

This chain uses TRBV5-6 with TRBJ2-7; 10 positions agree with TRBD1. The CDR3 loop spans 13 amino acids. Germline trimming cut 3 bases from V and 4 bases from J; bases unmatched to any gene: 1. The germline V gene encodes CDR1 SGHDT and CDR2 YYEEEE. CDR3 in DNA: TGTGCCAGCAGCTGGGACAGGGGTTACGAGCAGTACTTC. Translating it yields CASSWDRGYEQYF.

This rearrangement joins TRBV7-8 to TRBJ2-1; 10 bases fit TRBD2. From germline, CDR1 is SGHVS and CDR2 FQNEAQ. CDR3 length equals 16 residues. V was pared by 0 bases and J by 3 bases, with 2 bases of the junction left unmatched. CDR3 sequence (DNA): TGTGCCAGCAGCTTAGCGCGACTAGCGGGCTACAATGAGCAGTTCTTC. It encodes CASSLARLAGYNEQFF.

V and J are TRBV15 and TRBJ1-5, with 9 nucleotides matching TRBD1. Germline values: CDR1 LNHNV, CDR2 YYDKDF (reference sequence). The CDR3 loop spans 17 amino acids. J lost 4 bases, V lost 0 bases, and 7 bases had no gene match. CDR3 region: CATSRDRGTGRNQPQHF. For the CDR3, the DNA is TGTGCCACCAGCAGAGATCGGGGGACAGGGAGGAATCAGCCCCAGCATTTT.

This clone showed up just once. This rearrangement joins TRBV18 to TRBJ2-5; TRBD2 agrees at 12 bases. Per the germline V gene, CDR1 is KGHSH and CDR2 is LQKENI. CDR3 size: 16 residues. V lost 1 base to trimming and J lost 2 bases; unmatched junction nucleotides: 2. This CDR3 reads CASSPLTSGGQETQYF. Here the CDR3 DNA reads TGTGCCAGCTCACCACTAACTAGCGGGGGGCAAGAGACCCAGTACTTC. The variable domain in full, with the rest retrieved from reference TRBV18 and TRBJ2-5, is NAGVMQNPRHLVRRRGQEARLRCSPMKGHSHVYWYRQLPEEGLKFMVYLQKENIIDESGMPKERFSAEFPKEGPSILRIQQVVRGDSAAYFCASSPLTSGGQETQYFGPGTRLLVL.

V and J are TRBV25-1 and TRBJ1-5; D unresolved. The germline V gene encodes CDR1 MGHDK and CDR2 SYGVNS. V lost 2 bases and J 9 bases, leaving 14 bases between the germline ends. The CDR3 contains 14 residues. The CDR3 is CASSERLDPMPQHF. CDR3 bases: TGTGCCAGCAGTGAAAGGTTAGACCCGATGCCCCAGCATTTT.

This clone was seen a few times. The chain recombines TRBV10-1 with TRBJ1-2; D gene unclear. This CDR3 has 12 residues. Trimming took off 8 bases at V and 2 bases at J, with 9 bases between the two ends. Germline loops: CDR1 WNHNN, CDR2 SYGVQD (reference sequence). CDR3: CASSSGNYGYTF. The CDR3 DNA is TGCGCCAGCTCGTCAGGCAACTATGGCTACACCTTC.

The chain couples TRBV7-2 to TRBJ2-7; weak D call: TRBD1 (5 bases). The CDR3 spans 13 residues. The germline CDR1 and CDR2 sequences are SGHTA and FQGNSA. The V end lost 3 bases, the J end lost 6 bases, and 12 bases lay between the germline ends. The CDR3 nucleotides are TGTGCCAGCAGCTTGGACAAGGCTCGCGAGCAGTACTTC. This gives the protein CASSLDKAREQYF.

The rearrangement uses TRBV29-1 and TRBJ2-6, with unresolved D. The CDR3 is made up of 13 amino acids. V lost 4 bases, J lost 4 bases, and 8 bases lay in between. The germline V gene has CDR1 SQVTM and CDR2 ANQGSEA. The CDR3 sequence is CSVGWPGANVLTF. For the CDR3, the DNA is TGCAGCGTTGGGTGGCCCGGGGCCAACGTCCTGACTTTC.

This clone has just a few counts. At one of its ends the junction is not consistent with the germline gene, which may arise from a read error. This rearrangement joins TRBV7-9 to TRBJ2-2; perhaps TRBD1 as D (5 bases). This CDR3 is built from 15 residues. The germline V gene encodes CDR1 SEHNR and CDR2 FQNEAQ (reference sequence). CDR3 DNA sequence: TGTGCCAGCAGTCTCGGGTCAGTGGACACCCGGGAGCTGTTTTTT. It codes for CASSLGSVDTRELFF.

The chain recombines TRBV7-6 with TRBJ1-4; D is perhaps TRBD1 (5 bases). Germline V lookup: CDR1 SGHVS, CDR2 FNYEAQ. Trimming stripped 4 bases from V and 1 base from J, with 31 bases between. This CDR3 region has 22 residues. CDR3: CASSSIADGTLDIRGTNEKLFF. Here the CDR3 DNA reads TGTGCCAGCAGCTCGATCGCCGACGGGACTCTCGACATCCGGGGAACTAATGAAAAACTGTTTTTT.

This sequence joins TRBV6-5 and TRBJ1-1; D perhaps matches TRBD1 (5 bases). Trimming cost V 3 bases and J 7 bases, with 12 bases left between them. The CDR3 totals 13 residues. CDR1 is MNHEY, CDR2 SVGAGI, per germline. CDR3 nucleotide sequence: TGTGCCAGCAGTTATCCCGGGAGGGGTGAAGCTTTCTTT. Translating gives CASSYPGRGEAFF.

The V gene is TRBV6-6, the J gene TRBJ2-1; D gene ambiguous. This CDR3 has 13 amino acids. Germline V gene sequence: CDR1 MNHNY, CDR2 SVGAGI (reference sequence). V shed 10 bases and J shed 8 bases, with 18 bases lying between them. The CDR3: CAILKSTAHEQFF. The CDR3 DNA reads TGTGCCATCCTAAAGTCTACAGCTCATGAGCAGTTCTTC.

This sequence joins TRBV7-9 and TRBJ2-3, with D possibly being TRBD1 or TRBD2 (6 bases each). The V end was cut by 7 bases, the J end by 3 bases, with 20 bases between. CDR3 size: 16 residues. Germline V gene data show CDR1 as SEHNR and CDR2 as FQNEAQ (reference sequence). In nucleotides, the CDR3 is TGTGCCAGCATCACACAGGGTAATCGGGGGACAGATACGCAGTATTTT. This codes for CASITQGNRGTDTQYF.

The CDR3 sequence is CASSLEVTGQSYEQYF. As DNA, the CDR3 is TGCGCCAGCAGCTTGGAGGTGACAGGACAATCCTACGAGCAGTACTTC. V is TRBV5-1 and J is TRBJ2-7, with D tentatively TRBD1 (6 bases). This CDR3 is 16 amino acids long. Trimming removed 0 bases from V and 1 base from J, with 14 bases in between. CDR1 and CDR2 from the germline V gene are SGHRS and YFSETQ.

The rearrangement uses TRBV9 and TRBJ2-1, with 9 nucleotides matching TRBD2. The CDR3 is made up of 17 amino acids. Per germline, CDR1 SGDLS and CDR2 YYNGEE. Trimming took 0 bases from V and 5 from J; bases not matched to a gene: 9. The DNA of the CDR3 is TGTGCCAGCAGCGTAGCTCTTGCGCGGGGGGGCGACAATGAGCAGTTCTTC. Amino acid sequence: CASSVALARGGDNEQFF. Looking up the rest from reference TRBV9 and TRBJ2-1 gives the full variable domain: DSGVTQTPKHLITATGQRVTLRCSPRSGDLSVYWYQQSLDQGLQFLIQYYNGEERAKGNILERFSAQQFPDLHSELNLSSLELGDSALYFCASSVALARGGDNEQFFGPGTRLTVL.

The chain carries TRBV2 and TRBJ1-4; TRBD1 matches 9 bases. Per the germline V gene, CDR1 is SNHLY and CDR2 is FYNNEI. With V trimmed by 3 bases and J by 8 bases, 4 bases remained unmatched. The CDR3 runs 14 residues. The CDR3 DNA is TGTGCCAGCAGTGAGGACAGGGGAGACGAAAAACTGTTTTTT. Amino acid sequence: CASSEDRGDEKLFF.

The rearrangement links TRBV5-1 to TRBJ2-1; D call uncertain. CDR3 length: 13 amino acids. Germline V gene sequence: CDR1 SGHRS, CDR2 YFSETQ. The V and J ends lost 0 bases and 4 bases respectively, with 5 bases between them. Here the CDR3 reads CASSLALYNEQFF. The CDR3 DNA sequence: TGCGCCAGCAGCTTGGCACTGTACAATGAGCAGTTCTTC.

The count of this clone is one. The chain employs TRBV28 and TRBJ2-7, with 9 bases identical to TRBD2. Looked up from germline, CDR1 is MDHEN and CDR2 is SYDVKM. Trimming took 1 base from V and 7 from J; bases not matched to a gene: 2. The CDR3 covers 13 residues. CDR3 DNA: TGTGCCAGCAGTTTATCTAGCGGGGTTGAGCAGTACTTC. Amino acid sequence: CASSLSSGVEQYF. Looking up the rest from reference TRBV28 and TRBJ2-7 gives the full variable domain: DVKVTQSSRYLVKRTGEKVFLECVQDMDHENMFWYRQDPGLGLRLIYFSYDVKMKEKGDIPEGYSVSREKKERFSLILESASTNQTSMYLCASSLSSGVEQYFGPGTRLTVT.

This chain uses TRBV5-8 with TRBJ1-5; TRBD1 aligns across 7 bases. This CDR3 region has 15 residues. Germline CDR1 and CDR2: SGHTS and YDEGEE. J gave up 1 base and V 4 bases, and 5 bases lay outside the gene matches. This chain's CDR3 is CASSLQGFSNQPQHF. CDR3 DNA sequence: TGTGCCAGCAGCCTACAGGGGTTCAGCAATCAGCCCCAGCATTTT.

This clone has a handful of counts. V usage is TRBV4-3 and J usage is TRBJ2-3; the D gene could be TRBD1 or TRBD2 (5 bases each). The CDR3 length is 17 residues. Trimming shortened V by 0 bases and J by 4 bases, and 17 bases separated the two germline ends. CDR1 and CDR2 (germline): LGHNA, YSLEER. As DNA, the CDR3 is TGCGCCAGCAGCCAAGATCTCGCTGGGATGGGGGCAGATACGCAGTATTTT. Translation: CASSQDLAGMGADTQYF.

V is TRBV5-5 and J is TRBJ2-3, with D possibly TRBD1 on 6 matching bases. There are 16 residues in the CDR3. Germline loops: CDR1 SGHKS, CDR2 YYEKEE (reference sequence). V was pared by 2 bases and J by 2 bases, with 15 bases between. CDR3 loop: CASSFRGRSHTDTQYF. The CDR3 DNA is TGTGCCAGCAGCTTCAGGGGCCGCAGCCACACAGATACGCAGTATTTT.

This sequence joins TRBV5-4 and TRBJ1-2; D remains ambiguous. This CDR3 is built from 13 residues. The V and J ends lost 2 bases and 1 base respectively, with 6 bases between them. CDR1 is SGHNT and CDR2 is YYREEE in the germline V gene (reference sequence). CDR3 sequence reads: CASSLTVNYGYTF. As DNA, the CDR3 is TGTGCCAGCAGCTTAACGGTTAACTATGGCTACACCTTC.